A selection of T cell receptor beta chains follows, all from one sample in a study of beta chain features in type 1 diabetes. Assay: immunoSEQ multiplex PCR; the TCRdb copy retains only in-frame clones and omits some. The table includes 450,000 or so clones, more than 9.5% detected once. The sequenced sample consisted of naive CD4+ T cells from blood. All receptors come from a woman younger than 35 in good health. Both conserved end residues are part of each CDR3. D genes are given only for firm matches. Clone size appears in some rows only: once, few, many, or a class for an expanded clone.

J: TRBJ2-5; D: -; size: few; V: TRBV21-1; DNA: TGTGCCAGCAGGTTTCTAGCGACCAGACTAGAGACCCAGTACTTC; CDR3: CASRFLATRLETQYF
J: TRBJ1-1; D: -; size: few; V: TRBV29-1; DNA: TGCAGCGGTGTAGGTTGGTCAGGCACTGAAGCTTTCTTT; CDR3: CSGVGWSGTEAFF
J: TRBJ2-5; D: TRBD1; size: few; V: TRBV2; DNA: TGTGCCAGCAGTTCACAGGGGGGACAAGAGACCCAGTACTTC; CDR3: CASSSQGGQETQYF
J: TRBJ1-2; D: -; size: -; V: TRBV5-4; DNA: TGTGCCAGCAGCTTCGGGGAGTCCTATGGCTACACCTTC; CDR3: CASSFGESYGYTF
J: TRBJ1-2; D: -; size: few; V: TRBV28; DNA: TGTGCCAGCAGACCGCTGGAAGCCAGGATCTATGGCTACACCTTC; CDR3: CASRPLEARIYGYTF
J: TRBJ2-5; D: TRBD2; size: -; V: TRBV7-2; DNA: TGTGCCAGCAGCTTTAGACACGGGGGAGGGGCAGAGACCCAGTACTTC; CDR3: CASSFRHGGGAETQYF
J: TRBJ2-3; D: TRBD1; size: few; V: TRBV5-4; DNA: TGTGCCATCCCCCGGGACAGGAACACAGATACGCAGTATTTT; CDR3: CAIPRDRNTDTQYF
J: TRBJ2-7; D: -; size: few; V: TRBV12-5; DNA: TGTGCTAGTGGTTTGCTGAGTTTTCCCTACGAGCAGTACTTC; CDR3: CASGLLSFPYEQYF
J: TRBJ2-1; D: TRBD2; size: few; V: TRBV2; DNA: TGTGCCAGCATGATGAGGACTAGCGGTCACAATGAGCAGTTCTTC; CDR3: CASMMRTSGHNEQFF
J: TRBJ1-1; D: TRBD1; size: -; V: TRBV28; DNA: TGTGCCAGCAGTGTAGGACAGGGTCCCAGAGCTTTCTTT; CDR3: CASSVGQGPRAFF
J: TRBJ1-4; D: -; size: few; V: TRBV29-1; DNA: TGCAGCGTGGCTTTCGATGAAAAACTGTTTTTT; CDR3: CSVAFDEKLFF
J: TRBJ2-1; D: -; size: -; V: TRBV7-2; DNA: TGTGCCAGCAGCTTCCCGGGTGAGCAGTTCTTC; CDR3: CASSFPGEQFF
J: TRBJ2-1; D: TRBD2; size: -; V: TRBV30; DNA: TGTGCCTGGAGTCGGGGACTAGCGGGAGGGCAGGTCCAGGACTATGAGCAGTTCTTC; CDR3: CAWSRGLAGGQVQDYEQFF
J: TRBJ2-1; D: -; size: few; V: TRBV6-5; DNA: TGTGCCAGCAGACAGGACTCCTACAATGAGCAGTTCTTC; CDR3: CASRQDSYNEQFF
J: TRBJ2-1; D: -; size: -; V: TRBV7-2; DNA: TGTGCCAGCAGCCGTGGACAGTCATACAATGAGCAGTTCTTC; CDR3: CASSRGQSYNEQFF
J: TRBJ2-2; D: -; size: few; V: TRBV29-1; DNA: TGCAGCGTCCGCCCGGGCTTGGGCACCGGGGAGCTGTTTTTT; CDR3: CSVRPGLGTGELFF
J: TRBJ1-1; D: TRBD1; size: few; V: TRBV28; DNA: TGTGCCAGCATTCTAGACAGGGTTAACACTGAAGCTTTCTTT; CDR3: CASILDRVNTEAFF
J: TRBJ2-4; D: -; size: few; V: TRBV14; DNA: TGTGCCAGCAGCCAAGTGCGTCAGGGTGGCAAAAACATTCAGTACTTC; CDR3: CASSQVRQGGKNIQYF
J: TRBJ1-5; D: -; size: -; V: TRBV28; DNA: TGTGCCAGCAGTGACAGGATTGGTCAGCCCCAGCATTTT; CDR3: CASSDRIGQPQHF
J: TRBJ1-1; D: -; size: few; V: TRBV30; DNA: TGTGCCTGGACCTCCCGAGGGCCCTCGTTCGTTACGCGGGCTGAAGCTTTCTTT; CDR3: CAWTSRGPSFVTRAEAFF
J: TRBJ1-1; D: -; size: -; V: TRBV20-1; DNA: TGCAGTGCTAGTGGGCAGACCCCAGTTGTCTTT; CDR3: CSASGQTPVVF
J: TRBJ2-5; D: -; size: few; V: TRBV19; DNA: TGTGCCAGTAGTAAGGTGCTAGCAGGCCAAGAGACCCAGTACTTC; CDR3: CASSKVLAGQETQYF
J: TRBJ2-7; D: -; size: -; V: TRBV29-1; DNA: TGCAGCGTTCGTCGGGAGAGCTCCTACGAGCAGTACTTC; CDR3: CSVRRESSYEQYF
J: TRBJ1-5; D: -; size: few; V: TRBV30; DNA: TGTGCCTGGAGTTTGGGGCAGAGAAATCAGCCCCAGCATTTT; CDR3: CAWSLGQRNQPQHF
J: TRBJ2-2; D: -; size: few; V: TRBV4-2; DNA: TGTGCCAGCAGAATTATCGGCAGCACCGGGGAGCTGTTTTTT; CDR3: CASRIIGSTGELFF
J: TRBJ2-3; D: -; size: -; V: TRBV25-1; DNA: TGTGCCAGCAGTGGGCAGTACCAAACGTACACAGATACGCAGTATTTT; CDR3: CASSGQYQTYTDTQYF
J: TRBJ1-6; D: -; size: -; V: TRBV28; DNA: TGTGCCAGCAGTCGTCACGGGGCAGGGTCGGGAAATTCACCCCTCCACTTT; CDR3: CASSRHGAGSGNSPLHF
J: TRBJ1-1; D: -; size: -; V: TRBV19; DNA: TGTGCCAGTACCCCCCGGGCGTCAGCCACTGAAGCTTTCTTT; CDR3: CASTPRASATEAFF
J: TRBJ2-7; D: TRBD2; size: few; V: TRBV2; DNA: TGTGCCAGCAGGCTGACTAGCGGGACTTACGAGCAGTACTTC; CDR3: CASRLTSGTYEQYF
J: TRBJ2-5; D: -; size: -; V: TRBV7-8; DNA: TGTGCCAGCAGCAAAGCGAGACAGGCTCGAGAGACCCAGTACTTC; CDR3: CASSKARQARETQYF
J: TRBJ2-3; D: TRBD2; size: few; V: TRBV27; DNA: TGTGCCAGCAGGTCTAGCGGGGGGGCTTATACGCAGTATTTT; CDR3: CASRSSGGAYTQYF
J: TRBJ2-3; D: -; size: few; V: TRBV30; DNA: TGTGCCGGTAGCACAGATACGCAGTATTTT; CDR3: CAGSTDTQYF
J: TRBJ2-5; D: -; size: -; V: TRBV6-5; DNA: TGTGCCAGCAGTTACTCTCTGCCGTTATCCGAGACCCAGTACTTC; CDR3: CASSYSLPLSETQYF
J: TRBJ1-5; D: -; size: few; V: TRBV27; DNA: TGTGCCAGCAGGGACAGATTGGCGGGTAGTCAGCCCCAGCATTTT; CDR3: CASRDRLAGSQPQHF
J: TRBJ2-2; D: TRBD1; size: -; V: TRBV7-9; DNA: TGTGCCAGCAGCTTCACAGGGGTCACCGGGGAGCTGTTTTTT; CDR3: CASSFTGVTGELFF
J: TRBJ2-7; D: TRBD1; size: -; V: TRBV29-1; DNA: TGCAGCGCCCAGCGGGACAGGGGAACCTACGAGCAGTACTTC; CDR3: CSAQRDRGTYEQYF
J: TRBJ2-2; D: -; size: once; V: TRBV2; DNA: TGTGCCAGCAGTGTCTTCCCGGGGCCCGGGGAGCTGTTTTTT; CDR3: CASSVFPGPGELFF